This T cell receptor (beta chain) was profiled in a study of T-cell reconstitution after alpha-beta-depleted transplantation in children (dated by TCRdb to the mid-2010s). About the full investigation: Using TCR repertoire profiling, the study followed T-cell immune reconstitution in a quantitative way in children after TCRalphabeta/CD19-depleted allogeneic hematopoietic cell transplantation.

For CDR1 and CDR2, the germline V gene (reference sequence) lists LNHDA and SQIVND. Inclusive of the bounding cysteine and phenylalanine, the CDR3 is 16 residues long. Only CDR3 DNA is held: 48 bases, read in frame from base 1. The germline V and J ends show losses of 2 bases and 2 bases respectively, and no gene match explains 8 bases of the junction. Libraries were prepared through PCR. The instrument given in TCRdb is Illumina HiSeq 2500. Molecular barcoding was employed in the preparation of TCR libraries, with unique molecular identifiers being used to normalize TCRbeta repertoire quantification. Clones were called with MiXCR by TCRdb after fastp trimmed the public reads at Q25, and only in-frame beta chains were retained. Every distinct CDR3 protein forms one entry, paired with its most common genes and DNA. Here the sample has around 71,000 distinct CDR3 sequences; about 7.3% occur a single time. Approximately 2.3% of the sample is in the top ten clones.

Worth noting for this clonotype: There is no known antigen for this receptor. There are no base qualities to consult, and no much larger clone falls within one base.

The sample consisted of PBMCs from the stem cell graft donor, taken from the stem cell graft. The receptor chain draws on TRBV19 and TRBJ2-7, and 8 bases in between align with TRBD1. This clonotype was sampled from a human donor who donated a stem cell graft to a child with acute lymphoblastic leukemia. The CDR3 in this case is CASSISGQGYPYEQYF. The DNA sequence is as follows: TGTGCCAGTAGTATATCCGGACAGGGTTATCCCTACGAGCAGTACTTC. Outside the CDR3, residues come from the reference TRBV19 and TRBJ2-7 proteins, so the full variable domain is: DGGITQSPKYLFRKEGQNVTLSCEQNLNHDAMYWYRQDPGQGLRLIYYSQIVNDFQKGDIAEGYSVSREKKESFPLTVTSAQKNPTAFYLCASSISGQGYPYEQYFGPGTRLTVT.